These T cell receptor beta chains were read from a single sample in a study of technical replicates of blood from four donors. TCRdb's table, derived via immunoSEQ multiplex PCR, lists solely in-frame clones and lacks some. The sample includes 65,000 to 95,000 clones, just over 90% of them seen just once. Sequencing was performed on T cells isolated from PBMCs. The source is a human donor in good health. CDR3s include the opening cysteine and the closing phenylalanine or tryptophan.

V	J	CDR3
TRBV10-3	TRBJ2-7	CAIPFKYPGQGAGEQYF
TRBV7-9	TRBJ2-7	CASSTWTGENYEQYF
TRBV5-5	TRBJ1-5	CASSLAGYSNQPQHF
TRBV7-9	TRBJ2-2	CASSLAFRLVAGELFF
TRBV12-5	TRBJ1-5	CASGLPGMVQPQHF
TRBV4-1	TRBJ2-7	CASSQGGTSGIYEQYF
TRBV6-5	TRBJ1-2	CASSYTPNYGYTF
TRBV11-3	TRBJ2-7	CASSLRGGTSGFSSYEQYF
TRBV11-2	TRBJ2-2	CASSSPGNTGELFF
TRBV5-4	TRBJ2-5	CASSWSSLRETQYF
TRBV30	TRBJ1-1	CALARGGNTEAFF
TRBV7-9	TRBJ2-2	CASSEGQVNTGELFF
TRBV5-1	TRBJ2-2	CASSLIAGVNTGELFF
TRBV29-1	TRBJ1-6	CSAGQSYNSPLHF
TRBV4-1	TRBJ2-2	CASSYPKLEGRPEHRNTGELFF
TRBV7-2	TRBJ1-1	CASSLRQGALTEAFF
TRBV5-6	TRBJ1-1	CASRKWGGNTEAFF
TRBV25-1	TRBJ2-1	CASSEWANEQFF
TRBV7-9	TRBJ1-2	CASRVKTGARDGYTF
TRBV5-1	TRBJ1-2	CASSYSGTDGYTF
TRBV15	TRBJ1-1	CATSRDGVAGNNNTEAFF
TRBV19	TRBJ1-1	CASSIVGGDTEAFF
TRBV4-1	TRBJ1-4	CASSQVGAGVLNEKLFF
TRBV28	TRBJ1-2	CASSFLGQGTF
TRBV12-5	TRBJ2-1	CASGGLAGVEQFF
TRBV4-1	TRBJ1-2	CASSHRGLRTDFLYGYTF
TRBV5-1	TRBJ2-7	CASSLSGTGEEQYF
TRBV5-1	TRBJ2-1	CASSFSLAGGEQFF
TRBV2	TRBJ2-3	CASIPTPSTDTQYF
TRBV6-5	TRBJ1-1	CASSYSSPGTEAFF
TRBV11-2	TRBJ1-2	CASSPVRGRSYGYTF
TRBV5-1	TRBJ2-7	CASSLGQGKQYF
TRBV7-9	TRBJ2-3	CASSFAQADTQYF
TRBV27	TRBJ2-3	CASSESSALGHDTQYF
TRBV2	TRBJ1-2	CASSGQGSAGYTF
TRBV14	TRBJ1-4	CASSQDWQGRVFF
TRBV5-1	TRBJ1-1	CASSLGEGDNTEAFF
TRBV11-3	TRBJ2-5	CASSRPRGKETQYF
TRBV7-9	TRBJ2-1	CASSFGGEQFF
TRBV27	TRBJ1-1	CASGAGQAFF
TRBV30	TRBJ2-1	CAGSTGGNEQFF
TRBV19	TRBJ1-4	CASSIVGTAYTPILF
TRBV18	TRBJ1-1	CASSPADKIMNTEAFF
TRBV5-1	TRBJ2-1	CASREKASGRGFF
TRBV27	TRBJ2-5	CASKQGAQETQYF
TRBV6-1	TRBJ2-7	CASSPGGQYF
TRBV29-1	TRBJ2-3	CSARDIVTDTQYF
TRBV27	TRBJ2-5	CASSYRGTGKETQYF
TRBV6-5	TRBJ2-7	CASSLLAGAYYEQYF
TRBV5-1	TRBJ2-1	CASPPGTSGGRFYNEQFF
TRBV10-1	TRBJ1-1	CASSEAGGNTEAFF
TRBV2	TRBJ1-5	CASSDLGGNQPQHF
TRBV6-5	TRBJ1-5	CASSPKTGTDQPQHF
TRBV11-3	TRBJ1-5	CASSSKRGLNSNQPQHF
TRBV2	TRBJ1-5	CASSRESQPQHF
TRBV6-4	TRBJ1-1	CASSRTGGNAFF